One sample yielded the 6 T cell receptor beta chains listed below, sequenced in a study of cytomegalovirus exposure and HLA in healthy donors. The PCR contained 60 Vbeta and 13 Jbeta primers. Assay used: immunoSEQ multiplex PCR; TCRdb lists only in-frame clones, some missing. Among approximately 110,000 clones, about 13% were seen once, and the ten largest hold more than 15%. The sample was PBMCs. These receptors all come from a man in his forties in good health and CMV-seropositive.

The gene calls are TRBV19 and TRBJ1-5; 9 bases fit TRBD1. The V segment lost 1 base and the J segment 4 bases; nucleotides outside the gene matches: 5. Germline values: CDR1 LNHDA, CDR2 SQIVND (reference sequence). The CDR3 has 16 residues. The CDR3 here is CASSIGTGGWNQPQHF. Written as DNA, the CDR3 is TGTGCCAGTAGTATAGGTACAGGGGGCTGGAATCAGCCCCAGCATTTT.

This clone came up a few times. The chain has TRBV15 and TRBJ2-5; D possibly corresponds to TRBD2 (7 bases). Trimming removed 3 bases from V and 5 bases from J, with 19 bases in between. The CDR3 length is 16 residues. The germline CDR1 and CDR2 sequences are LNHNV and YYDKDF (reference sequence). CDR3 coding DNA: TGTGCCACCAGCAGTCCACAACGGGGGGCGGGGGAGACCCAGTACTTC. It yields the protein CATSSPQRGAGETQYF.

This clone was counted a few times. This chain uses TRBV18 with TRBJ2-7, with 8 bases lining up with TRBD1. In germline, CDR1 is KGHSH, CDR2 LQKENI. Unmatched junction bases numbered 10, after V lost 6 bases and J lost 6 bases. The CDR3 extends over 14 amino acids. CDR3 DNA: TGTGCCAGCTCCCGGACAGGGCCCCCCAGCGAGCAGTACTTC. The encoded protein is CASSRTGPPSEQYF. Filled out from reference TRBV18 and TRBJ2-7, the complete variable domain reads NAGVMQNPRHLVRRRGQEARLRCSPMKGHSHVYWYRQLPEEGLKFMVYLQKENIIDESGMPKERFSAEFPKEGPSILRIQQVVRGDSAAYFCASSRTGPPSEQYFGPGTRLTVT.

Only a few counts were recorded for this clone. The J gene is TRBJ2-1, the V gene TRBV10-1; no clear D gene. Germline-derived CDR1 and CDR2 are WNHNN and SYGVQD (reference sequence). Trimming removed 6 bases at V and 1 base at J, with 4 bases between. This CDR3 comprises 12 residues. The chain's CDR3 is CASSPSYNEQFF. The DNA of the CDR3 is TGCGCCAGCAGCCCTTCCTACAATGAGCAGTTCTTC.

DNA of the CDR3: TGTGCCAGCAGCTTAGGCGCGGGAGGCGCAGATACGCAGTATTTT. The encoded protein is CASSLGAGGADTQYF. The chain recombines TRBV7-9 with TRBJ2-3; 8 bases align to TRBD2. Trimming at V came to 1 base and at J to 4 bases, leaving 4 bases not matched to a gene. The CDR3 runs to 15 residues. CDR1 and CDR2 (germline): SEHNR, FQNEAQ (reference sequence).

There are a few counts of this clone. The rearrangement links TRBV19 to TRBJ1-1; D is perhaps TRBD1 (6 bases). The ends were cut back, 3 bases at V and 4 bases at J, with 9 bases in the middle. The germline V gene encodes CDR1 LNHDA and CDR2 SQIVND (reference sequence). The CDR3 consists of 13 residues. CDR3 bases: TGTGCCAGTAGTATCGGCAGGGGCACTGAAGCTTTCTTT. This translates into CASSIGRGTEAFF.